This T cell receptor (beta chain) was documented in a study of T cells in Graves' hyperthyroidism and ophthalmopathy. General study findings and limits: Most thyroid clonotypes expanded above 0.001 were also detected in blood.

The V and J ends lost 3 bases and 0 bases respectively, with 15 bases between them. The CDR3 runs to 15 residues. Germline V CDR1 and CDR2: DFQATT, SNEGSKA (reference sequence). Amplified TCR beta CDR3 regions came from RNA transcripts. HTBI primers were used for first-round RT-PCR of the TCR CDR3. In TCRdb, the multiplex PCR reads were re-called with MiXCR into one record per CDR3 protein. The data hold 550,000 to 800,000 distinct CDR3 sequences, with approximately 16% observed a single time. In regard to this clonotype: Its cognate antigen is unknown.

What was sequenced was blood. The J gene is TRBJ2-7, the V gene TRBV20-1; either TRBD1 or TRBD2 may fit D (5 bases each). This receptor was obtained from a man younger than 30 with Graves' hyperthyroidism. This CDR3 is CSASAPGLSSYEQYF. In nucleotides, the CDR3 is TGCAGTGCTAGTGCACCGGGGCTTAGCTCCTACGAGCAGTACTTC.